These T cell receptor beta chains were read from a single sample in a study of shared clonotypes between healthy human individuals. Sequencing was performed with immunoSEQ multiplex PCR; in TCRdb, only in-frame clones are kept and a portion is missing. The sample consists of under 850,000 clones, 80% to 95% of them appearing once. Input material: naive CD8+ T cells sorted from blood. The receptors shown here come from a man aged 30 to 39 in good health. Both conserved end residues are part of each CDR3. Clone size is given for some rows only: seen once, a few or many times, or a class if the clone is expanded.

clone size	V gene	CDR3 length	J gene	CDR3 protein
.	TRBV7-9	16	TRBJ2-7	CASSLVGTGYRYEQYF
.	TRBV11-2	20	TRBJ2-1	CASSLEGKGRLPIKYNEQFF
.	TRBV7-6	16	TRBJ2-2	CASSAGLAGDTGELFF
.	TRBV27	13	TRBJ2-7	CASSKTGDNEQYF
.	TRBV7-7	13	TRBJ2-1	CASSDQQGDEQFF
few	TRBV27	13	TRBJ1-1	CASSFGGSTEAFF
.	TRBV7-9	15	TRBJ2-7	CASSLVGESSYEQYF
.	TRBV18	14	TRBJ2-1	CASSPSDSYNEQFF
.	TRBV5-1	15	TRBJ2-3	CASSLGVSRTDTQYF
.	TRBV25-1	11	TRBJ2-3	CASSNTDTQYF
once	TRBV29-1	17	TRBJ2-3	CSVTELRTSGSEDTQYF
.	TRBV27	13	TRBJ1-2	CASSDGQKYGYTF
.	TRBV7-9	13	TRBJ2-2	CASSWSDTGELFF
many	TRBV12-2	12	TRBJ2-5	CASRLVTGPKYF
.	TRBV27	14	TRBJ2-7	CASSPVGGLDEQYF
.	TRBV27	13	TRBJ2-7	CASRTGTFYEQYF
.	TRBV5-6	15	TRBJ1-1	CASGSEGVLNTEAFF
.	TRBV5-4	16	TRBJ2-1	CASSSLDRGLYNEQFF
.	TRBV4-1	17	TRBJ2-3	CASSLPPASPLGDTQYF
.	TRBV25-1	17	TRBJ2-1	CASSHDPHWRERNEQFF
.	TRBV7-8	19	TRBJ2-7	CASSFTPFGEAEVAYEQYF
.	TRBV11-2	14	TRBJ2-7	CASSLGDDSYEQYF
.	TRBV10-2	17	TRBJ2-1	CASSESPGQGRDNEQFF
.	TRBV5-1	14	TRBJ2-1	CASSPGDGSGEQFF
.	TRBV7-6	13	TRBJ2-1	CASSFNPGREQFF
.	TRBV19	13	TRBJ2-7	CATRGNSDYEQYF